Listed here are 27 T cell receptor beta chains from one sample, sequenced in a study of low-dose radiotherapy and immunotherapy resistance in tumors. TRAV and TRBV primers primed cDNA for both TCRalpha and TCRbeta. TCRs underwent around 20 PCR cycles of amplification with a constant-region primer and V-primer adapter. Via MiXCR, TCRdb re-called the reads, giving one row per CDR3 protein. The sample contains under 70,000 distinct CDR3 sequences, roughly a quarter of which appear only once. The time point: before trial treatment. The sequences come from PBMCs, collected before treatment. Receptor source: a male donor with prostate cancer.

The V and J genes are TRBV2 and TRBJ2-1; 7 bases agree with TRBD1. This CDR3 has 12 amino acids. CDR1 and CDR2 from the germline V gene are SNHLY and FYNNEI. V gave up 9 bases and J gave up 8 bases; unmatched junction bases: 7. The CDR3 DNA is TGTGCCAGGAACAGGGGTACGGATGAGCAGTTCTTC. It specifies CARNRGTDEQFF.

The CDR3 DNA sequence: TGTGCCACCAGCCGGTTAGGGACAGGGGGCGAGAGCGGGGGTTACAATGAGCAGTTCTTC. Translating gives CATSRLGTGGESGGYNEQFF. The chain joins TRBV24-1 to TRBJ2-1; 12 nucleotides agree with TRBD1. Germline V gene lookup returns CDR1 KGHDR and CDR2 SFDVKD. Trimming at V came to 7 bases and at J to 4 bases, leaving 19 bases not matched to a gene. The CDR3 is 20 amino acids.

V and J are TRBV29-1 and TRBJ1-2; the D gene is possibly TRBD1 (6 bases). CDR1 and CDR2 (germline): SQVTM, ANQGSEA. The V and J ends lost 1 base and 9 bases respectively, with 18 bases between them. This CDR3 region has 14 residues. Here the CDR3 reads CSVEALTGTGSYTF. Here the CDR3 DNA reads TGCAGCGTTGAAGCCCTGACAGGTACCGGGAGCTACACCTTC.

This clonotype was detected ten times or more. The chain couples TRBV5-1 to TRBJ1-1, with D perhaps TRBD1 (6 bases). V lost 5 bases to trimming and J lost 4 bases, with 18 bases between them. Germline V gene data show CDR1 as SGHRS and CDR2 as YFSETQ. CDR3 size: 15 residues. CDR3 amino acids: CASSPGENRGTEAFF. In DNA form, the CDR3 reads TGCGCCAGCAGTCCAGGGGAAAATAGGGGCACTGAAGCTTTCTTT.

This clonotype was counted at least ten times. The V call is TRBV7-2, the J call TRBJ2-1; 8 bases match TRBD2. J gave up 6 bases and V 5 bases, and 6 bases lay outside the gene matches. CDR1 SGHTA and CDR2 FQGNSA come from the germline V gene. This CDR3 is 14 amino acids long. The CDR3 is CASSPPGLGNEQFF. The CDR3 region has the DNA TGTGCCAGCAGCCCCCCGGGACTAGGCAATGAGCAGTTCTTC.

This clonotype has a count of ten or more. This chain links TRBV20-1 with TRBJ2-5, with D possibly being TRBD2 (5 bases). The CDR3 consists of 15 residues. Between the trimmed V and J ends, which lost 6 bases and 2 bases, there was a span of 19 bases. CDR1 DFQATT and CDR2 SNEGSKA come from the germline V gene (reference sequence). CDR3 in amino acids: CSARRSPQPQETQYF. In DNA form, the CDR3 reads TGCAGTGCCAGGAGGAGCCCGCAGCCACAAGAGACCCAGTACTTC.

This clonotype was recorded many times. This chain joins TRBV6-2 or TRBV6-3 and TRBJ2-7; 11 nucleotides align to TRBD2. The CDR3 consists of 19 residues. The germline gives CDR1 MNHEY, CDR2 SVGEGT. V lost 2 bases, J lost 8 bases, and 20 bases stayed unmatched. DNA of the CDR3: TGTGCCAGCAGTTACGGGCTAGCGGGAGGCCTCCTGGGGTTTGGGCAGCAGTACTTC. It specifies CASSYGLAGGLLGFGQQYF.

This chain uses TRBV30 with TRBJ2-1; TRBD2 agrees at 8 bases. V lost 3 bases and J lost 8; bases outside the gene matches: 6. The length of the CDR3 is 13 residues. Germline V lookup: CDR1 GTSNPN, CDR2 SVGIG (reference sequence). For the CDR3, the DNA is TGTGCCTGGAGCGGGGGGGCCCCCGATGAGCAGTTCTTC. Residues: CAWSGGAPDEQFF.

V gene TRBV28 combines with J gene TRBJ2-1; TRBD1 aligns across 10 bases. The CDR3 spans 16 residues. Trimming cost V 6 bases and J 2 bases; bases outside gene matches: 7. The germline CDR1 and CDR2 sequences are MDHEN and SYDVKM. The CDR3 coding sequence is TGTGCCAGCAGGGTGGACAGGGGGTTTACCTACAATGAGCAGTTCTTC. Translating gives CASRVDRGFTYNEQFF.

This clonotype came up once. The chain recombines TRBV6-2 or TRBV6-3 with TRBJ2-2; D might be TRBD2 (6 bases). The germline V and J ends were trimmed by 7 bases and 7 bases, with 10 bases remaining between them. CDR3 length: 12 residues. Germline values: CDR1 MNHEY, CDR2 SVGEGT. Here the CDR3 DNA reads TGTGCCAGCACCGAGGAGGGCGGGGAGCTGTTTTTT. It codes for CASTEEGGELFF.

Only one count was recorded for this clonotype. This is likely an artifact of a read error, given a far larger clone one base away. The V call is TRBV7-9, the J call TRBJ2-1; D possibly corresponds to TRBD2 (6 bases). Germline V gene sequence: CDR1 SEHNR, CDR2 FQNEAQ (reference sequence). The CDR3 totals 12 residues. The V end lost 5 bases, the J end lost 10 bases, and 12 bases lay between the germline ends. In DNA, the CDR3 is TGTGCCAGCAGCCCGGGAGTCTACGAGCAGTTCTTC. It specifies CASSPGVYEQFF.

This chain uses TRBV29-1 with TRBJ1-6; unclear D gene. The CDR3 has 14 residues. V lost 6 bases to trimming and J lost 9 bases, with 18 bases between them. Germline values: CDR1 SQVTM, CDR2 ANQGSEA. The CDR3 coding sequence is TGCAGCGTCGCGCTGGGGATTTCTGGTTCACCCCTCCACTTT. Translated: CSVALGISGSPLHF.

This clonotype was detected ten times or more. The chain has TRBV6-8 and TRBJ2-7; TRBD1 aligns across 8 bases. This CDR3 comprises 14 residues. V dropped 2 bases and J dropped 7; count of bases not matched to a gene: 7. Per the germline V gene, CDR1 is MNHGY and CDR2 is SAAAGT. CDR3: CASSYAGTGQEQYF. The CDR3 DNA sequence: TGTGCCAGCAGTTACGCCGGGACAGGTCAAGAGCAGTACTTC.

Points on this clonotype: This probably arose from a read error, given a far larger clone one base away. The chain employs TRBV28 and TRBJ2-7, with 9 bases aligning to TRBD2. Germline assignment: CDR1 MDHEN and CDR2 SYDVKM. This CDR3 has 14 amino acids. V gave up 7 bases and J gave up 6 bases; unmatched junction bases: 10. CDR3 sequence: CASTDSGRSPEQYF. The CDR3 coding sequence is TGTGCCAGCACCGATAGCGGGAGATCCCCCGAGCAGTACTTC.

This clonotype was picked up many times. A junction boundary mismatches the germline segment, possibly from a read error. V and J are TRBV7-8 and TRBJ1-1, with a weak D call TRBD1 (6 bases). Per the germline V gene, CDR1 is SGHVS and CDR2 is FQNEAQ. CDR3 length equals 13 residues. CDR3 amino acids: CASNLGGWTEAFF. The DNA of the CDR3 is TGTGCCAGCAACTTAGGGGGGTGGACTGAAGCTTTCTTT.

This clonotype came up a few times. The chain employs TRBV28 and TRBJ2-3, with a weak D call TRBD2 (5 bases). The CDR3 sequence is 12 residues long. Germline V lookup: CDR1 MDHEN, CDR2 SYDVKM. Trimming shortened V by 8 bases and J by 3 bases, and 9 bases separated the two germline ends. The CDR3 DNA reads TGTGCCAGCCGGGATGGGACAGATACGCAGTATTTT. It is translated as CASRDGTDTQYF. The variable domain in full, with the rest retrieved from reference TRBV28 and TRBJ2-3, is DVKVTQSSRYLVKRTGEKVFLECVQDMDHENMFWYRQDPGLGLRLIYFSYDVKMKEKGDIPEGYSVSREKKERFSLILESASTNQTSMYLCASRDGTDTQYFGPGTRLTVL.

This clonotype occurred many times. Here the CDR3 reads CASSSRERRGLGVSEQYF. The CDR3, as DNA: TGTGCCAGCAGCTCGCGCGAGCGGAGGGGACTAGGGGTTAGCGAGCAGTACTTC. V usage is TRBV28 and J usage is TRBJ2-7, with 8 bases matching TRBD2. Germline trimming cut 6 bases from V and 6 bases from J; bases unmatched to any gene: 22. CDR1 and CDR2 from the germline V gene are MDHEN and SYDVKM. CDR3 length equals 18 residues. The whole variable domain, remainder taken from reference TRBV28 and TRBJ2-7, is DVKVTQSSRYLVKRTGEKVFLECVQDMDHENMFWYRQDPGLGLRLIYFSYDVKMKEKGDIPEGYSVSREKKERFSLILESASTNQTSMYLCASSSRERRGLGVSEQYFGPGTRLTVT.

A remark on this clonotype: A much bigger clone sits one base away, suggesting this may be a read error. The chain couples TRBV12-3 or TRBV12-4 to TRBJ2-1; 8 positions agree with TRBD2. The CDR3 is 16 residues long. The CDR3 loop reads CVSSLGIAGIHNEQFF. CDR3 coding DNA: TGTGTCAGCAGCCTCGGGATAGCGGGAATACACAATGAGCAGTTCTTC.

This clonotype has ten or more counts. The chain couples TRBV9 to TRBJ2-3; 8 bases match TRBD2. The CDR3 spans 15 residues. The V gene end was trimmed by 1 base and the J gene end by 3 bases; junction bases not matched to a gene: 4. Germline CDR1 reads SGDLS; CDR2 reads YYNGEE. CDR3 DNA sequence: TGTGCCAGCAGCGTAATAGCGGGGAGTACAGATACGCAGTATTTT. This sequence encodes CASSVIAGSTDTQYF.

This clonotype was picked up many times. The chain uses TRBV29-1 and TRBJ2-7; 7 bases fit TRBD1. The germline CDR1 and CDR2 sequences are SQVTM and ANQGSEA. The V gene end was trimmed by 7 bases and the J gene end by 3 bases; junction bases not matched to a gene: 9. This CDR3 is built from 13 residues. CDR3 protein: CSASGQTIYEQYF. The CDR3 nucleotides read TGCAGCGCCTCGGGACAGACCATCTACGAGCAGTACTTC.

This clonotype was picked up many times. The chain employs TRBV12-3 or TRBV12-4 and TRBJ2-3; perhaps TRBD2 as D (6 bases). The CDR3 has 14 residues. Trimming shortened V by 3 bases and J by 3 bases, and 10 bases separated the two germline ends. CDR3 DNA sequence: TGTGCCAGCAGTTTGGAGGGAAGGACAGATACGCAGTATTTT. Translating gives CASSLEGRTDTQYF.

This clonotype has a count of ten or more. The chain couples TRBV12-5 to TRBJ2-1; possibly TRBD2 for D (5 bases). Germline CDR1 reads LGHNT; CDR2 reads FRNRAP. Trimming left V 6 bases short and J 3 bases short, with 9 bases between. CDR3 length equals 13 residues. CDR3 in amino acids: CASGSGFYNEQFF. The DNA for the CDR3 is TGTGCTAGTGGAAGCGGTTTCTACAATGAGCAGTTCTTC.

CDR3 protein: CASGATQETQYF. The CDR3 DNA reads TGTGCCAGCGGGGCGACCCAAGAGACCCAGTACTTC. The genes are TRBV6-1 and TRBJ2-5, with a possible D match to TRBD1 (5 bases). This CDR3 region has 12 residues. The V end lost 8 bases, the J end lost 1 base, and 8 bases lay between the germline ends. The germline CDR1 and CDR2 sequences are MNHNS and SASEGT.

This clonotype was detected ten times or more. The J gene is TRBJ2-1, the V gene TRBV14, with D tentatively TRBD1 or TRBD2 (6 bases each). The CDR3 runs 16 residues. CDR1 and CDR2 (germline): SGHDN, FVKESK. Trimming took off 2 bases at V and 2 bases at J, with 13 bases between the two ends. Here the CDR3 reads CASSQRRGGPYNEQFF. The CDR3 bases are TGTGCCAGCAGCCAAAGGAGAGGGGGGCCCTACAATGAGCAGTTCTTC.

This clonotype has at least ten counts. The chain uses TRBV3-1 and TRBJ2-4; possibly TRBD1 or TRBD2 for D (5 bases each). Germline-derived CDR1 and CDR2 are LGHDT and YNNKEL (reference sequence). Trimming left V 0 bases short and J 3 bases short, with 15 bases between. This CDR3 comprises 17 residues. The CDR3 coding sequence is TGTGCCAGCAGCCAAGAGATAGGGGACGTAGGCAAAAACATTCAGTACTTC. Translation: CASSQEIGDVGKNIQYF.

This clonotype was seen at least ten times. The chain joins TRBV7-9 to TRBJ2-3; perhaps TRBD2 as D (5 bases). Trimming shortened V by 3 bases and J by 5 bases, and 12 bases separated the two germline ends. CDR3 length: 14 residues. CDR1 SEHNR and CDR2 FQNEAQ come from the germline V gene (reference sequence). The CDR3 DNA reads as TGTGCCAGCAGCTTGAGCGGACCCCTAGATACGCAGTATTTT. Protein product: CASSLSGPLDTQYF.

This clonotype was found many times. The chain recombines TRBV29-1 with TRBJ1-1; no definite D call. The CDR3 is 11 amino acids. Germline assignment: CDR1 SQVTM and CDR2 ANQGSEA. Between the trimmed V and J ends, which lost 5 bases and 8 bases, there was a span of 12 bases. The CDR3 protein is CSVPTYGEAFF. Written as DNA, the CDR3 is TGCAGCGTTCCCACGTACGGGGAAGCTTTCTTT.